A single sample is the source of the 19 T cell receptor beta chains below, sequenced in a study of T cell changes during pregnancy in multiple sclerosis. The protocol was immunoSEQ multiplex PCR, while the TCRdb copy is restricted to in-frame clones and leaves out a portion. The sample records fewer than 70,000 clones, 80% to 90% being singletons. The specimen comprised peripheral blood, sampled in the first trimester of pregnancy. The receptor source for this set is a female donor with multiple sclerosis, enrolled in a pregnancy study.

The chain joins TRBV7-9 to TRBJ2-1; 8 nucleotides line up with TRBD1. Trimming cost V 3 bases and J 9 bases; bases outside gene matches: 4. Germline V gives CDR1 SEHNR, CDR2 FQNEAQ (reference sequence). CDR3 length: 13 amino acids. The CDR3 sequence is CASSFRQGSEQFF. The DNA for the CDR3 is TGTGCCAGCAGCTTTAGACAGGGGAGTGAGCAGTTCTTC.

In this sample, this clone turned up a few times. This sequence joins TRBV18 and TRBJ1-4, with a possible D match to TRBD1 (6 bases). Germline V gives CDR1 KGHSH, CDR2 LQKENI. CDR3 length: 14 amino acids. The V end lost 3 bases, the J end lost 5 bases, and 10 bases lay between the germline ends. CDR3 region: CASSPRTANEKLFF. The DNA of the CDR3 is TGTGCCAGCTCACCTCGGACAGCGAATGAAAAACTGTTTTTT. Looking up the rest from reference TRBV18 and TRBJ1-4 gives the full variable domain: NAGVMQNPRHLVRRRGQEARLRCSPMKGHSHVYWYRQLPEEGLKFMVYLQKENIIDESGMPKERFSAEFPKEGPSILRIQQVVRGDSAAYFCASSPRTANEKLFFGSGTQLSVL.

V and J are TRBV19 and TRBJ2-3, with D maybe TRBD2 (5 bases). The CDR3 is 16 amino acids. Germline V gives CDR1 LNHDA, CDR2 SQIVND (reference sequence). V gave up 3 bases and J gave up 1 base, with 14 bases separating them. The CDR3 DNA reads TGTGCCAGTAGTATGAGGCGGGCCATCGGCACAGATACGCAGTATTTT. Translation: CASSMRRAIGTDTQYF.

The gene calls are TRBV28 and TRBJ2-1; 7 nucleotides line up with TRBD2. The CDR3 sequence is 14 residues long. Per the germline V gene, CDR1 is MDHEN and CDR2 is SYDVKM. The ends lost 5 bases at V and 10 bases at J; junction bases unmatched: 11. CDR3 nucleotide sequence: TGTGCCAGCAGTCCGGGGACTAACAAAGAGGAGCAGTTCTTC. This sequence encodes CASSPGTNKEEQFF.

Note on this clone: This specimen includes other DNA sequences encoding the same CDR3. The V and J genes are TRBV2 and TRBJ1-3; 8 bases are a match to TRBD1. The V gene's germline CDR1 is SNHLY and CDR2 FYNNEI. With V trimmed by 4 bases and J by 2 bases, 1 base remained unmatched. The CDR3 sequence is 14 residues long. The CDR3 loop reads CASSGQGPGNTIYF. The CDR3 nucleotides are TGTGCCAGCAGTGGACAGGGGCCTGGAAACACCATATATTTT.

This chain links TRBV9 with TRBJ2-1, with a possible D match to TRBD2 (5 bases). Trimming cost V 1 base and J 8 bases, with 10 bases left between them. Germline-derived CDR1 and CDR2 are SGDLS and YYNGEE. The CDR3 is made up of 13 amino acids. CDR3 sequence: CASSVSGQDEQFF. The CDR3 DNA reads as TGTGCCAGCAGCGTAAGCGGTCAGGATGAGCAGTTCTTC.

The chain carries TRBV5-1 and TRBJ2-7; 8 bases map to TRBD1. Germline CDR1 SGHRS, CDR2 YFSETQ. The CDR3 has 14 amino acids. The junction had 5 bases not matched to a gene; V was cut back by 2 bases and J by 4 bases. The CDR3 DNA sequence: TGCGCCAGCAGCTTTCGGACAGGGATGTACGAGCAGTACTTC. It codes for CASSFRTGMYEQYF.

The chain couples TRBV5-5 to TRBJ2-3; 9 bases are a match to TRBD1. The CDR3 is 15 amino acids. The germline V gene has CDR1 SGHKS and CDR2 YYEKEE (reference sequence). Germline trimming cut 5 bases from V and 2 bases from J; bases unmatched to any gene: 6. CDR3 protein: CASSRTGVPTDTQYF. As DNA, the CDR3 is TGTGCCAGCAGTCGGACAGGGGTCCCCACAGATACGCAGTATTTT.

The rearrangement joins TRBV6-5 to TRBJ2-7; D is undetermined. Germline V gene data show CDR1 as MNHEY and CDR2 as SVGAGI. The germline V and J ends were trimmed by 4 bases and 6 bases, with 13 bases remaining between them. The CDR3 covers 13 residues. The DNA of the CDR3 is TGTGCCAGCAGTTCCCACGGTCCCGGCGAGCAGTACTTC. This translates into CASSSHGPGEQYF.

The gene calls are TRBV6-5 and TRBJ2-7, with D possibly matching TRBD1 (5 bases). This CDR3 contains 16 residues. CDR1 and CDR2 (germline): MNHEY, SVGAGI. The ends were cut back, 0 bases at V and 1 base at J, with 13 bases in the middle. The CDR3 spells CASSYSSRVGSYEQYF. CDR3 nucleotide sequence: TGTGCCAGCAGTTACTCTTCCAGGGTAGGGTCCTACGAGCAGTACTTC.

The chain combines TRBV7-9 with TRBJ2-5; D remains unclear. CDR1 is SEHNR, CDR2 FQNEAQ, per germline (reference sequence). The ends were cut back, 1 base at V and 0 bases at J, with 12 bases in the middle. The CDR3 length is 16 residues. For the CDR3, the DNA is TGTGCCAGCAGCTTAGGAGCCCGAACGTACCAAGAGACCCAGTACTTC. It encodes CASSLGARTYQETQYF.

The CDR3 here is CASSERAGTEDFF. DNA for the CDR3: TGCGCCAGCAGTGAACGGGCCGGGACAGAGGATTTCTTT. The chain links TRBV10-2 to TRBJ1-1; the match to TRBD1 covers 7 bases. This CDR3 region has 13 residues. The junction had 11 bases not matched to a gene; V was cut back by 3 bases and J by 13 bases. Germline loops: CDR1 WSHSY, CDR2 SAAADI.

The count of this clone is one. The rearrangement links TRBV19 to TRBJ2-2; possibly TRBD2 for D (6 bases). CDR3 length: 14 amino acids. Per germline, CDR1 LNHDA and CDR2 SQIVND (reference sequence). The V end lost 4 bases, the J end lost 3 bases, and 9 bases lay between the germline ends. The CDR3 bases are TGTGCCAGTAGTAGGGACTTCTACACCGGGGAGCTGTTTTTT. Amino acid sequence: CASSRDFYTGELFF.

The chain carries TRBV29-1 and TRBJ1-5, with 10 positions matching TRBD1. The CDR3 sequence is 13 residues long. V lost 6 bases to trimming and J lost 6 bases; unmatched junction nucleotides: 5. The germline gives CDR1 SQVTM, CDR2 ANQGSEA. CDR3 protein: CSVRDRGPQPQHF. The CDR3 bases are TGCAGCGTGCGGGACAGGGGACCTCAGCCCCAGCATTTT. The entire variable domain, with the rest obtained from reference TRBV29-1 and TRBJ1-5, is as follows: SAVISQKPSRDICQRGTSLTIQCQVDSQVTMMFWYRQQPGQSLTLIATANQGSEATYESGFVIDKFPISRPNLTFSTLTVSNMSPEDSSIYLCSVRDRGPQPQHFGDGTRLSIL.

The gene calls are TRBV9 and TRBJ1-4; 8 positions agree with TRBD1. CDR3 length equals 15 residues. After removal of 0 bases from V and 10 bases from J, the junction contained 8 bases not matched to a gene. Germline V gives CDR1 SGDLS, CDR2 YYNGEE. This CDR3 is CASSVATQGEGKLFF. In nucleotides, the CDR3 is TGTGCCAGCAGCGTAGCTACACAGGGGGAAGGAAAACTGTTTTTT.

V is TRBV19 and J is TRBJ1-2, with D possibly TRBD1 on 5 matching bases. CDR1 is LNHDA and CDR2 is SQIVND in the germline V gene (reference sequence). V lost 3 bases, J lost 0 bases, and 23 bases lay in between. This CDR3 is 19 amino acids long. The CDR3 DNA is TGTGCCAGTAGTATCTGGGAAGAAGGGGCAGGTCGATCTAACTATGGCTACACCTTC. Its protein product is CASSIWEEGAGRSNYGYTF.

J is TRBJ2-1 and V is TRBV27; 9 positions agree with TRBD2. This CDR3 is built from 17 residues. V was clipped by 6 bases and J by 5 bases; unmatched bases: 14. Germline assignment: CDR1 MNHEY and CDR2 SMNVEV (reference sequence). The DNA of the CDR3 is TGTGCCAGCAGAATGGGCGGGAGGGCCTCCCAAAACAATGAGCAGTTCTTC. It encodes CASRMGGRASQNNEQFF.

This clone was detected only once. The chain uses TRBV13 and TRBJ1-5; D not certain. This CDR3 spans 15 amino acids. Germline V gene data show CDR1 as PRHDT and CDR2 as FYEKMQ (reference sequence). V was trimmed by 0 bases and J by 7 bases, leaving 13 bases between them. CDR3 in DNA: TGTGCCAGCAGCTTAGGCGTCAACTCGAGGCAGCCCCAGCATTTT. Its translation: CASSLGVNSRQPQHF.

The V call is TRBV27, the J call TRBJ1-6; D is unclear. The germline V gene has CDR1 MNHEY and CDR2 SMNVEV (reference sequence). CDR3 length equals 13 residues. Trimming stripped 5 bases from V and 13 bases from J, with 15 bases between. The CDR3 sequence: CASSPRLEGPLHF. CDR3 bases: TGTGCCAGCAGTCCCCGTTTGGAGGGTCCCCTCCACTTT.